The 21 T cell receptor beta chains reported below all come from one sample, sequenced in a study of cytomegalovirus exposure and HLA in healthy donors. Researchers ran the PCR with 60 Vbeta and 13 Jbeta primers. TCRdb keeps only in-frame clones here, not all; method: immunoSEQ multiplex PCR. The sample lists 150,000 to 200,000 clones, roughly 72% occurring once. Sequencing was done on a sample of PBMCs. The receptors were gathered from a man between 40 and 49 years old in good health and CMV-seropositive.

In its sample, this clone was seen a few times. V is TRBV23-1 and J is TRBJ2-1, with 9 bases that match TRBD2. TRBV23-1 falls under the ORF class, with uncertain function. The CDR3 runs to 17 residues. Trimming at V came to 4 bases and at J to 7 bases, leaving 14 bases not matched to a gene. CDR3 sequence reads: CASSPAGGQGKRNEQFF. Written as DNA, the CDR3 is TGCGCCAGCAGTCCCGCGGGGGGGCAGGGGAAAAGGAATGAGCAGTTCTTC.

For the CDR3, the DNA is TGCGCCAGCAGCCCCGACAGGGGAGGTCAGCCCCAGCATTTT. Its translation is CASSPDRGGQPQHF. The rearrangement links TRBV5-1 to TRBJ1-5, with 8 bases fitting TRBD1. CDR3 length: 14 residues. CDR1 SGHRS and CDR2 YFSETQ come from the germline V gene. The junction had 6 bases not matched to a gene; V was cut back by 4 bases and J by 6 bases.

This clone was counted a few times. Within the sample, other DNA sequences also encode this same CDR3. The rearrangement joins TRBV7-6 to TRBJ1-1; TRBD1 is a possible D gene (6 bases). From germline, CDR1 is SGHVS and CDR2 FNYEAQ. V was trimmed by 3 bases and J by 2 bases, leaving 10 bases between them. The CDR3 has 14 amino acids. The CDR3: CASSLGHSNTEAFF. In DNA form, the CDR3 reads TGTGCCAGCAGCTTGGGACACTCTAACACTGAAGCTTTCTTT. Variable domain in full (rest from reference TRBV7-6 and TRBJ1-1): GAGVSQSPRYKVTKRGQDVALRCDPISGHVSLYWYRQALGQGPEFLTYFNYEAQQDKSGLPNDRFSAERPEGSISTLTIQRTEQRDSAMYRCASSLGHSNTEAFFGQGTRLTVV.

The chain carries TRBV2 and TRBJ2-7; TRBD1 might be the D (6 bases). The CDR3 totals 16 residues. Per germline, CDR1 SNHLY and CDR2 FYNNEI. Trimming cost V 6 bases and J 5 bases, with 23 bases left between them. DNA for the CDR3: TGTGCCAGCAGCCCAATCCAGGGGCAAGGTAACGACGAGCAGTACTTC. Its translation is CASSPIQGQGNDEQYF. Full variable domain (outside the CDR3, taken from reference TRBV2 and TRBJ2-7): EPEVTQTPSHQVTQMGQEVILRCVPISNHLYFYWYRQILGQKVEFLVSFYNNEISEKSEIFDDQFSVERPDGSNFTLKIRSTKLEDSAMYFCASSPIQGQGNDEQYFGPGTRLTVT.

This clone was seen a few times. J is TRBJ2-7 and V is TRBV27, with a tentative D call TRBD1 (6 bases). Germline loops: CDR1 MNHEY, CDR2 SMNVEV (reference sequence). The CDR3 runs 14 residues. Deletions cut 0 bases from V and 3 bases from J, with 9 bases between. The CDR3 here is CASSLSGAHYEQYF. The CDR3 DNA reads TGTGCCAGCAGTTTATCGGGGGCCCACTACGAGCAGTACTTC.

The chain joins TRBV15 to TRBJ2-7; 8 bases line up with TRBD1. Germline CDR1 LNHNV, CDR2 YYDKDF (reference sequence). The CDR3 loop spans 13 amino acids. Trimming took 4 bases from V and 2 from J; bases not matched to a gene: 1. The CDR3 DNA sequence: TGTGCCACCAGCAAACAGGGGGCCTACGAGCAGTACTTC. Residues: CATSKQGAYEQYF.

This rearrangement joins TRBV19 to TRBJ2-5; 10 bases line up with TRBD2. The germline gives CDR1 LNHDA, CDR2 SQIVND (reference sequence). Trimming took 3 bases from V and 6 from J; bases not matched to a gene: 10. This CDR3 is 16 amino acids long. The chain's CDR3 is CASSIMPTSGVKTQYF. The CDR3 DNA reads as TGTGCCAGTAGTATCATGCCTACTAGCGGGGTAAAGACCCAGTACTTC. Complete variable domain (other parts from reference TRBV19 and TRBJ2-5): DGGITQSPKYLFRKEGQNVTLSCEQNLNHDAMYWYRQDPGQGLRLIYYSQIVNDFQKGDIAEGYSVSREKKESFPLTVTSAQKNPTAFYLCASSIMPTSGVKTQYFGPGTRLLVL.

V is TRBV4-2 and J is TRBJ1-2; D perhaps matches TRBD1 (5 bases). The CDR3 totals 15 residues. CDR1 is LGHNA and CDR2 is YNFKEQ in the germline V gene. The germline V and J ends were trimmed by 0 bases and 8 bases, with 16 bases remaining between them. The CDR3 spells CASSQDPAGRYGYTF. The CDR3 DNA is TGTGCCAGCAGCCAAGATCCGGCAGGGAGGTACGGCTACACCTTC.

This clone was observed a single time. This chain uses TRBV19 with TRBJ1-1; TRBD1 aligns across 7 bases. The V gene's germline CDR1 is LNHDA and CDR2 SQIVND (reference sequence). V gave up 9 bases and J gave up 3 bases; unmatched junction bases: 16. The CDR3 totals 16 residues. The CDR3 DNA reads TGTGCCAGCGCCGCCCACAGGGGTAGTAGGGACACTGAAGCTTTCTTT. Amino acids: CASAAHRGSRDTEAFF.

This clone has only one observation. V and J are TRBV6-1 and TRBJ1-3; D remains ambiguous. Germline V gene data show CDR1 as MNHNS and CDR2 as SASEGT. Trimming pared 4 bases from V and 0 bases from J, leaving 10 bases between. CDR3 size: 15 residues. In DNA, the CDR3 is TGTGCCAGCAGTGCCCGGGGTAACTCTGGAAACACCATATATTTT. This codes for CASSARGNSGNTIYF.

The chain has TRBV7-3 and TRBJ2-1; 10 bases map to TRBD2. The CDR3 length is 15 residues. Trimming took 5 bases from V and 0 from J; bases not matched to a gene: 1. Germline V gene sequence: CDR1 SGHTA, CDR2 FQGTGA. The CDR3, as DNA: TGTGCCAGCAGCCTAGCGGGGGACTCCTACAATGAGCAGTTCTTC. Its translation is CASSLAGDSYNEQFF.

The rearrangement uses TRBV7-2 and TRBJ2-7; tentative D call: TRBD1 (6 bases). In germline, CDR1 is SGHTA, CDR2 FQGNSA. The CDR3 runs 15 residues. Trimming pared 1 base from V and 4 bases from J, leaving 14 bases between. CDR3: CASSLVGGHSYEQYF. The CDR3, as DNA: TGTGCCAGCAGCTTAGTTGGGGGACACAGTTACGAGCAGTACTTC.

The rearrangement links TRBV27 to TRBJ2-2; D might be TRBD1 (5 bases). Germline V CDR1 and CDR2: MNHEY, SMNVEV (reference sequence). V lost 3 bases, J lost 2 bases, and 7 bases lay in between. The CDR3 totals 14 residues. The CDR3 here is CASSFQGNTGELFF. CDR3 nucleotides: TGTGCCAGCAGTTTCCAGGGAAACACCGGGGAGCTGTTTTTT.

The rearrangement uses TRBV9 and TRBJ2-7; TRBD2 agrees at 8 bases. With V trimmed by 0 bases and J by 0 bases, 2 bases remained unmatched. This CDR3 spans 15 amino acids. CDR1 and CDR2 (germline): SGDLS, YYNGEE. The CDR3: CASSVEAGGSYEQYF. CDR3 DNA sequence: TGTGCCAGCAGCGTAGAGGCGGGGGGCTCCTACGAGCAGTACTTC.

The chain carries TRBV7-8 and TRBJ1-1; 7 positions match TRBD1. This CDR3 contains 17 residues. Germline lookup yields CDR1 SGHVS and CDR2 FQNEAQ. With V trimmed by 5 bases and J by 0 bases, 12 bases remained unmatched. CDR3 DNA sequence: TGTGCCAGCAGCCTTAACATGGTAGGGGGCCTGAACACTGAAGCTTTCTTT. Translation gives CASSLNMVGGLNTEAFF.

This chain joins TRBV6-1 and TRBJ1-5; 7 nucleotides match TRBD1. The junction had 5 bases not matched to a gene; V was cut back by 6 bases and J by 3 bases. The CDR3 consists of 14 residues. Germline CDR1 and CDR2: MNHNS and SASEGT. The CDR3 DNA follows: TGTGCCAGCAGCCGGGACAGTCTCAATCAGCCCCAGCATTTT. Translation gives CASSRDSLNQPQHF.

The J gene is TRBJ1-5, the V gene TRBV4-3; no clear D gene. The CDR3 extends over 18 amino acids. Germline CDR1 LGHNA, CDR2 YSLEER. V was shortened by 0 bases and J by 0 bases, with 15 bases between the two germline ends. The CDR3 spells CASSQDPAGGISNQPQHF. CDR3 in DNA: TGCGCCAGCAGCCAAGATCCGGCAGGAGGGATTAGCAATCAGCCCCAGCATTTT.

V gene TRBV7-2 combines with J gene TRBJ1-5, with 10 positions matching TRBD1. Germline CDR1 SGHTA, CDR2 FQGNSA. The CDR3 totals 14 residues. V trimming: 5 bases; J trimming: 7 bases; junction bases outside the gene matches: 5. CDR3 nucleotide sequence: TGTGCCAGCAGCAAGGGACAGGGGTACCAGCCCCAGCATTTT. Translation gives CASSKGQGYQPQHF. Looking up the rest from reference TRBV7-2 and TRBJ1-5 gives the full variable domain: GAGVSQSPSNKVTEKGKDVELRCDPISGHTALYWYRQSLGQGLEFLIYFQGNSAPDKSGLPSDRFSAERTGGSVSTLTIQRTQQEDSAVYLCASSKGQGYQPQHFGDGTRLSIL.

This rearrangement joins TRBV27 to TRBJ1-5; 8 bases are shared with TRBD1. The germline CDR1 and CDR2 sequences are MNHEY and SMNVEV (reference sequence). The V gene end was trimmed by 7 bases and the J gene end by 5 bases; junction bases not matched to a gene: 7. This CDR3 region has 14 residues. The CDR3 spells CASKPGGAYQPQHF. The DNA for the CDR3 is TGTGCCAGCAAGCCAGGGGGCGCATATCAGCCCCAGCATTTT.

V and J are TRBV9 and TRBJ1-2; D gene uncertain. Germline lookup yields CDR1 SGDLS and CDR2 YYNGEE. V lost 4 bases and J lost 2, with 15 bases in between. The CDR3 sequence is 15 residues long. The CDR3, as DNA: TGTGCCAGCAGCCTCCTCGTGCGGGGAAACTATGGCTACACCTTC. It encodes CASSLLVRGNYGYTF.

The CDR3 reads CASSIGTSNYGYTF. DNA of the CDR3: TGTGCCAGTAGTATAGGGACATCCAACTATGGCTACACCTTC. The gene calls are TRBV19 and TRBJ1-2, with D perhaps TRBD1 (5 bases). V lost 1 base and J lost 2, with 8 bases in between. Germline loops: CDR1 LNHDA, CDR2 SQIVND (reference sequence). This CDR3 has 14 amino acids.